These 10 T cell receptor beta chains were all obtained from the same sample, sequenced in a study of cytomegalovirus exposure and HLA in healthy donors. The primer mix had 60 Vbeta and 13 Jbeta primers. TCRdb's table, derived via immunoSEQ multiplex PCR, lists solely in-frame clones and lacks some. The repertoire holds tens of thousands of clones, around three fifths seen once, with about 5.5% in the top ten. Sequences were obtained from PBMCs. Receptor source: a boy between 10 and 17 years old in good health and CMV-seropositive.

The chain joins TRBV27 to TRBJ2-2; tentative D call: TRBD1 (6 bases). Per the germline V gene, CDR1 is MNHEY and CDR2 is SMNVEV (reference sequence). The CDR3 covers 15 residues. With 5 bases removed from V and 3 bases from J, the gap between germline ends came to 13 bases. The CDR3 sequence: CASSLRDTYTGELFF. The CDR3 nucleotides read TGTGCCAGCAGTCTCCGGGACACATACACCGGGGAGCTGTTTTTT.

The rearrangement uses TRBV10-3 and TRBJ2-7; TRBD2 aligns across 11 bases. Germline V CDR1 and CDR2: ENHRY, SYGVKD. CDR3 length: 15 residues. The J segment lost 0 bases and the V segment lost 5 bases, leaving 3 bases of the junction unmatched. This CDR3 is CAISRLAGSSYEQYF. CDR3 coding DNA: TGTGCCATCAGTAGACTAGCGGGGAGCTCCTACGAGCAGTACTTC.

The CDR3 region has the DNA TGTGCCAGCAGTAATACGACAGGGAGTATCTCTCCCCAGCATTTT. It yields the protein CASSNTTGSISPQHF. The chain recombines TRBV2 with TRBJ1-5; TRBD1 matches 7 bases. The CDR3 has 15 amino acids. V shed 5 bases, J shed 10 bases, and the junction held 14 bases outside the gene matches. Per the germline V gene, CDR1 is SNHLY and CDR2 is FYNNEI.

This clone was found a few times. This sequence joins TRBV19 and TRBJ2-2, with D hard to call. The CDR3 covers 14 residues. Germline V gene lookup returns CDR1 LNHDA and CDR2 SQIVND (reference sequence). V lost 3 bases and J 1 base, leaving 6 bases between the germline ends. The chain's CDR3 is CASSIPKNTGELFF. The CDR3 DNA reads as TGTGCCAGTAGTATTCCCAAGAACACCGGGGAGCTGTTTTTT.

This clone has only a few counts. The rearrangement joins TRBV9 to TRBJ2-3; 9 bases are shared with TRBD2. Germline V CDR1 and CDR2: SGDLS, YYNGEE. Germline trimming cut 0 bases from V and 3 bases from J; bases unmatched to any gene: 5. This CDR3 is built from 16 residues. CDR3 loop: CASSVGSAGGTDTQYF. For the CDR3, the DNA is TGTGCCAGCAGCGTAGGTTCTGCGGGAGGGACAGATACGCAGTATTTT.

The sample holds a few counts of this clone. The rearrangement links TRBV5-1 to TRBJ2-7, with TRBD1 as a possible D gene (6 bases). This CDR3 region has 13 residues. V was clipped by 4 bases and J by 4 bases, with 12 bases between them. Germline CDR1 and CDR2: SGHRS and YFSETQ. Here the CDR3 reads CASSQIGQYEQYF. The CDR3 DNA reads TGCGCCAGCAGCCAAATAGGACAGTACGAGCAGTACTTC. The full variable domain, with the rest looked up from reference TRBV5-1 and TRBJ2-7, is KAGVTQTPRYLIKTRGQQVTLSCSPISGHRSVSWYQQTPGQGLQFLFEYFSETQRNKGNFPGRFSGRQFSNSRSEMNVSTLELGDSALYLCASSQIGQYEQYFGPGTRLTVT.

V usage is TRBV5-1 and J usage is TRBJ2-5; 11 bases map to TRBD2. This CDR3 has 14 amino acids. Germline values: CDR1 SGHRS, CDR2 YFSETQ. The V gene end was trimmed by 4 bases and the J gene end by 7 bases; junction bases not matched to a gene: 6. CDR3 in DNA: TGCGCCAGCAGCCGAACTAGCGGGAGAAGGACCCAGTACTTC. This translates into CASSRTSGRRTQYF.

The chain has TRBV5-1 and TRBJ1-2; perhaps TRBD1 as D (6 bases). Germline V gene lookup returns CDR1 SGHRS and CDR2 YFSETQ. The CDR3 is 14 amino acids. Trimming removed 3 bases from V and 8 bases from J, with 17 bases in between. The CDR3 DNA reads TGCGCCAGCAGCTCGCTAAGCGGGGGCACAGGCTACACCTTC. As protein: CASSSLSGGTGYTF. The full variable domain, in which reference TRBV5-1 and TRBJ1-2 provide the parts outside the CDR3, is KAGVTQTPRYLIKTRGQQVTLSCSPISGHRSVSWYQQTPGQGLQFLFEYFSETQRNKGNFPGRFSGRQFSNSRSEMNVSTLELGDSALYLCASSSLSGGTGYTFGSGTRLTVV.

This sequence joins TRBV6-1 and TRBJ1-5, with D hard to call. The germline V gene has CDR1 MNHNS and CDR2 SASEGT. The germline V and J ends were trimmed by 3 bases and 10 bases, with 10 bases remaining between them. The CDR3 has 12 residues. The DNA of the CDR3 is TGTGCCAGCAGTGACAGAATCAACCCCCAGCATTTT. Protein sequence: CASSDRINPQHF.

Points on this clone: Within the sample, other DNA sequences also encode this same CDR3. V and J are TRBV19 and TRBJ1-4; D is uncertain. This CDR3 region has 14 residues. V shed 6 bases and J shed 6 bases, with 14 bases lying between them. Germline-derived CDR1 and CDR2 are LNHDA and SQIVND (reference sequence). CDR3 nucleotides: TGTGCCAGTAGCATCACAGCCGGATATGAAAAACTGTTTTTT. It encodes CASSITAGYEKLFF.